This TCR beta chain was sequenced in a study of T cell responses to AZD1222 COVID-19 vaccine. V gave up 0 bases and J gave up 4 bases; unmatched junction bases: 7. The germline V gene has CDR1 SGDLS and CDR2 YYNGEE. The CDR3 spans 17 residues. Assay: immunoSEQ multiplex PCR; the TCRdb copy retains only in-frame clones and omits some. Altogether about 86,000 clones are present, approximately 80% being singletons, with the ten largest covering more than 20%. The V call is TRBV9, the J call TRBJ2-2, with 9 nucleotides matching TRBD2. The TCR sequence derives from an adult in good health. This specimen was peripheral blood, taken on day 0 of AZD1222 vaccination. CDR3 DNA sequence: TGTGCCAGCAGCGTAGCGGGACTAGCTCAACTCACCGGGGAGCTGTTTTTT. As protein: CASSVAGLAQLTGELFF.